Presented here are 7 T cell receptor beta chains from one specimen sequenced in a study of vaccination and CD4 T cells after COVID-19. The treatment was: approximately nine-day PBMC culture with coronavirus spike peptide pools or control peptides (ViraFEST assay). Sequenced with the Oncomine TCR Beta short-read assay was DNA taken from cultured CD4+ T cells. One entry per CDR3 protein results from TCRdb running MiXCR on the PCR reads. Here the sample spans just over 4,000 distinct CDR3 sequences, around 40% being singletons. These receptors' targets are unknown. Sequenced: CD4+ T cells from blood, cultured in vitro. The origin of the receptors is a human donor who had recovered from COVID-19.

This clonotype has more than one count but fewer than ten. CDR3 DNA sequence: TGTGCCAGCAGTCCCCCGGACAGGGCCCGAACTGAAGCTTTCTTT. Translating it yields CASSPPDRARTEAFF. This rearrangement joins TRBV28 to TRBJ1-1, with 8 bases lining up with TRBD1. The CDR3 is 15 residues long. Germline CDR1 reads MDHEN; CDR2 reads SYDVKM. With V trimmed by 5 bases and J by 5 bases, 10 bases remained unmatched.

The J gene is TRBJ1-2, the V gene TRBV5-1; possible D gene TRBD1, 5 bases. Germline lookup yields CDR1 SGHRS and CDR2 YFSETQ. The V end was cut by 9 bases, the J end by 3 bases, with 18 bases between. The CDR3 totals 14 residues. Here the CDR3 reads CANALPGHYYGYTF. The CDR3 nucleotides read TGCGCCAACGCACTTCCAGGACATTACTATGGCTACACCTTC.

CDR3 sequence reads: CASSRLRRTGELFF. The CDR3 nucleotides are TGTGCCAGCTCACGCCTCAGGCGCACCGGGGAGCTGTTTTTT. The V and J genes are TRBV7-8 and TRBJ2-2; D is unclear. Germline CDR1 SGHVS, CDR2 FQNEAQ. V lost 8 bases and J lost 4, with 14 bases in between. The CDR3 length is 14 residues.

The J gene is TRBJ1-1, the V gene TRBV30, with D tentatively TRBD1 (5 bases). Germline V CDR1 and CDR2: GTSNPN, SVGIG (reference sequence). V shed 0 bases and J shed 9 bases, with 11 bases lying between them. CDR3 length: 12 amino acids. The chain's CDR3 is CAWSVVYRQAFF. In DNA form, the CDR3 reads TGTGCCTGGAGTGTAGTGTACAGGCAAGCTTTCTTT.

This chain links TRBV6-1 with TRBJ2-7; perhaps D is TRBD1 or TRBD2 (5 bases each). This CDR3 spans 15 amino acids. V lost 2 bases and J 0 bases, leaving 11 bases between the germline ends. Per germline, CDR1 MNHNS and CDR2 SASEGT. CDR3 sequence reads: CASSELWDDSYEQYF. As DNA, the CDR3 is TGTGCCAGCAGTGAACTTTGGGACGACTCCTACGAGCAGTACTTC.

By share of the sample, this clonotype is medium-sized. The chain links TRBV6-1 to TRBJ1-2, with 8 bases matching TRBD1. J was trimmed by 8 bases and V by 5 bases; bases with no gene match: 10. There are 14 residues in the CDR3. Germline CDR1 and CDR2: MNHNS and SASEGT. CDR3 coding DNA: TGTGCCAGCAGTCAATCTCAGGGGGCAACGGGCTACACCTTC. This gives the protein CASSQSQGATGYTF.

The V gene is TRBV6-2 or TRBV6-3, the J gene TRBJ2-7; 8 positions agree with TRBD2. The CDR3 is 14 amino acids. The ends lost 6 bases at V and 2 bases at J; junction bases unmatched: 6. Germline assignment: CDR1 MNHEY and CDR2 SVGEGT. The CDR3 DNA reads TGTGCCAGCAGGCAACTAGCGGCAACCTACGAGCAGTACTTC. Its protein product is CASRQLAATYEQYF.